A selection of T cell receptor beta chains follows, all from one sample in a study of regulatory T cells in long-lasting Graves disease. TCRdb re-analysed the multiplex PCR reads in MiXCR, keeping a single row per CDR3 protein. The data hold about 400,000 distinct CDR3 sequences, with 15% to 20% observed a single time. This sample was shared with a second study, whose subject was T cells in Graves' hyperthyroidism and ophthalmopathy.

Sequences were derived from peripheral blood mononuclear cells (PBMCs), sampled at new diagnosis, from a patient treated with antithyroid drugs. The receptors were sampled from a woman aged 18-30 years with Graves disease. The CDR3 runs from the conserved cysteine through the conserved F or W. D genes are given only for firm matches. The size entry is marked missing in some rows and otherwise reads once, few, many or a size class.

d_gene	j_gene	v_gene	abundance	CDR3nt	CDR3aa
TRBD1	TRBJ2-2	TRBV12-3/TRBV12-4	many	TGTGCCAGCAGTATTATGACAGGGGGGTACACCGGGGAGCTGTTTTTT	CASSIMTGGYTGELFF
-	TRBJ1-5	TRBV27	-	TGTGCCAGCAGATCACGCGGAGCCCAGCCCCAGCATTTT	CASRSRGAQPQHF
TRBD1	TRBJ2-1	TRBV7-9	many	TGTGCCAGCAGCAGAACAGGGGATGAGCAGTTCTTC	CASSRTGDEQFF
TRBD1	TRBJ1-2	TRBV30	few	TGTGCCTGGACCGGGACAGCCGGCTATGGCTACACCTTC	CAWTGTAGYGYTF
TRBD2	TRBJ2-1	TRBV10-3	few	TGTGCCATCAGTGAGTCTATTGCGGGAGCGCTTTACAATGAGCAGTTCTTC	CAISESIAGALYNEQFF
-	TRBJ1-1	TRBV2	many	TGTGCCAGCACTGTAGCGCAGGGATCACACACTGAAGCTTTCTTT	CASTVAQGSHTEAFF
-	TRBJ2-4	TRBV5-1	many	TGCGCCAGCAGCTTGATTGGGGTTGACATTCAGTACTTC	CASSLIGVDIQYF
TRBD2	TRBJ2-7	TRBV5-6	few	TGTGCCAGCAGCCTTACGGGACTCGGACTAGCGGGAGTTGGCGAGCAGTACTTC	CASSLTGLGLAGVGEQYF
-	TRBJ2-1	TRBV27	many	TGTGCCAGCAAGGTAGCAGGGGTAAGCAATGAGCAGTTCTTC	CASKVAGVSNEQFF
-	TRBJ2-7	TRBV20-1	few	TGCAGTGCTAGACGCGAGAGACGCTCCTACGAGCAGTACTTC	CSARRERRSYEQYF
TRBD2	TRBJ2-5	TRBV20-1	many	TGCAGTGCTGCCCCGACTAGCAGTCAAGAGACCCAGTACTTC	CSAAPTSSQETQYF
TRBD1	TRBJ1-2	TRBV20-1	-	TGCAGTGCTAGGCAGGGGGGCAGGGGCGATGGCTACACCTTC	CSARQGGRGDGYTF
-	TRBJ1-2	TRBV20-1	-	TGCAGTGCTAAGCTCTCAAGGGGCTATGGCTACACCTTC	CSAKLSRGYGYTF
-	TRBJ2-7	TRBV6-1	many	TGTGCCAGCAGTAGGGGAAACAGGGCTGATTACTACGAGCAGTACTTC	CASSRGNRADYYEQYF
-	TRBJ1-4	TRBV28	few	TGTGCCAGCAGCCTTAGGGTGGGCGAAGCGGCAAAACTGTTTTTT	CASSLRVGEAAKLFF
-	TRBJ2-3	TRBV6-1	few	TGTGCCAGCAAAGAGAACCTTAGCACAGATACGCAGTATTTT	CASKENLSTDTQYF
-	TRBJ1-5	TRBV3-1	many	TGTGCCAGCAGCCAAGGCACAGGGAACCAGCCCCAGCATTTT	CASSQGTGNQPQHF
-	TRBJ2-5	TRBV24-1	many	TGTGCCACCAGTGAAGGGGCGGGAGAGACCCAGTACTTC	CATSEGAGETQYF
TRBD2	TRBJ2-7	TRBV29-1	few	TGCAGCGTTGAGGCGGGAGCTGGAGAGCAGTACTTC	CSVEAGAGEQYF
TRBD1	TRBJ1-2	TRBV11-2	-	TGTGCCAGCAGCTACCAGACAGGGGCCGGCTACACCTTC	CASSYQTGAGYTF
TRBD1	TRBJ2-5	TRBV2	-	TGTGCCAGCAGCGCGGACAGGGGGCCAGAGACCCAGTACTTC	CASSADRGPETQYF
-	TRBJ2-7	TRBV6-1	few	TGTGCCAGCAAGGCCTACTGGAATACCTACGAGCAGTACTTC	CASKAYWNTYEQYF
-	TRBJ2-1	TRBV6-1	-	TGTGCCAGCAGTGGGGAGGCAGGGTCCATCTACAATGAGCAGTTCTTC	CASSGEAGSIYNEQFF
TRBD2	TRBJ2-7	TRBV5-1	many	TGTGCCAGCAGCCCGGGACTAGCGGGAGTAGGAGAGCAGTACTTC	CASSPGLAGVGEQYF
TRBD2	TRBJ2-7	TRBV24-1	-	TGTGCCACCAGTGATTTTCTGCGGGAGAGTCAGCAGGACGAGCAGTACTTC	CATSDFLRESQQDEQYF
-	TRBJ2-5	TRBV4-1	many	TGCGCCAGCAGCCAAGATTTGAGGTTTCAAGAGACCCAGTACTTC	CASSQDLRFQETQYF
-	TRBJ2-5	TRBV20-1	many	TGCAGTGCTAGAGCCCCTTTGGAGGGGCAAGAGACCCAGTACTTC	CSARAPLEGQETQYF